This T cell receptor (beta chain) was identified in a study of blood T cell repertoires in COVID-19. The CDR3 consists of 15 residues. Looked up from germline, CDR1 is SGDLS and CDR2 is YYNGEE. After removal of 4 bases from V and 7 bases from J, the junction contained 9 bases not matched to a gene. Only a few counts were recorded for this clone. Using immunoSEQ multiplex PCR, the repertoire was profiled, and TCRdb retains in-frame clones only, with some absent. Among approximately 300,000 clones listed, 87% were seen once. The TCR was taken from a man younger than 35 with active or convalescent COVID-19. Sequenced input: peripheral blood. This chain joins TRBV9 and TRBJ1-2, with 11 bases lining up with TRBD1. The CDR3: CASSTRTGGAGGYTF. DNA of the CDR3: TGTGCCAGCAGCACGCGGACAGGGGGCGCGGGTGGCTACACCTTC.